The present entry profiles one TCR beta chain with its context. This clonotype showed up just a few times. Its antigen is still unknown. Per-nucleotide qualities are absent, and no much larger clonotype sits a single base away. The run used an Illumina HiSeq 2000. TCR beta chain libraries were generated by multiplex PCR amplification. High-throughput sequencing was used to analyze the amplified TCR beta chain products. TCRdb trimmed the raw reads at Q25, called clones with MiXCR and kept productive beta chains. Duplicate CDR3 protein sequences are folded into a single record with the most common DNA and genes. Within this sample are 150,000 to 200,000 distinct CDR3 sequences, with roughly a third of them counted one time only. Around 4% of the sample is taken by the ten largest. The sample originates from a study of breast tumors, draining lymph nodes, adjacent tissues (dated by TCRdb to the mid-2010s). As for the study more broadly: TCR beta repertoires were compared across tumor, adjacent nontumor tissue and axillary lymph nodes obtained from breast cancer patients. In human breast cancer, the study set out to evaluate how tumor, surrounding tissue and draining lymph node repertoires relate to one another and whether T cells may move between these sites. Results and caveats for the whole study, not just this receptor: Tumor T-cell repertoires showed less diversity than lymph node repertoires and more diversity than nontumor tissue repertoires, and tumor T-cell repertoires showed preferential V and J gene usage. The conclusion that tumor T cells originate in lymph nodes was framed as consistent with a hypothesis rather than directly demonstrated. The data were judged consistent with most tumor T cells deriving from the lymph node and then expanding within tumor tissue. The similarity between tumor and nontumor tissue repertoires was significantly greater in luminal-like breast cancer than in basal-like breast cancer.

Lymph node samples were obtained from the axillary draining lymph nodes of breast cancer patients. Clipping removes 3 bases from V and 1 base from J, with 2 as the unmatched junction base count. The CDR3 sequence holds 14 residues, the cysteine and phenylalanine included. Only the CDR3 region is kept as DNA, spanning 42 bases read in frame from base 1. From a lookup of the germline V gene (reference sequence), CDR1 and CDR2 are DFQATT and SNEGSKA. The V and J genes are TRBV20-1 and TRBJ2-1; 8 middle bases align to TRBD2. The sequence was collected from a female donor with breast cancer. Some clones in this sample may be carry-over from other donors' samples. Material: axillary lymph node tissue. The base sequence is TGCAGTGCTAGCGGGGGGGTGTCCTACAATGAGCAGTTCTTC. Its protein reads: CSASGGVSYNEQFF.